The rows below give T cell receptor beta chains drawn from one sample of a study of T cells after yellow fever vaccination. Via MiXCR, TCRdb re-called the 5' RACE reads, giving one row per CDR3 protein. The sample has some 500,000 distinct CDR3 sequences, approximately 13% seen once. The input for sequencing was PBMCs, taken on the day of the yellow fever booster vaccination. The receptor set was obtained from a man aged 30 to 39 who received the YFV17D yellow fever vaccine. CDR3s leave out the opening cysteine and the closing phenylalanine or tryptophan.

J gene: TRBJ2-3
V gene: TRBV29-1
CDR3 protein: SVDITDTQY

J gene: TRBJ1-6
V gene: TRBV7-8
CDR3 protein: ASSTRQGPTDSPLH

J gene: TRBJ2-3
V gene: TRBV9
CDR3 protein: ASSVRVVAEADTQY

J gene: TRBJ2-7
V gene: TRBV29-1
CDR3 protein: SVAKSSYEQY

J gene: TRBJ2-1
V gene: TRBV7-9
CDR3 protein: ASRKTVNEQF

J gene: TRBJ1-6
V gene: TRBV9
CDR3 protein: ASSEQGQGRSPLH

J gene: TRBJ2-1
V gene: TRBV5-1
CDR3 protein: ASSPASGTYNEQF

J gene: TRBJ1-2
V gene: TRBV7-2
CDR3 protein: AGRGGTYGYT

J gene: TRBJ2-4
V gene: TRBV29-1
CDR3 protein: SAWGLLEEAKNIQY

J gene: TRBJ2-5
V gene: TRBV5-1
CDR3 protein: ASSLGMIVETQY

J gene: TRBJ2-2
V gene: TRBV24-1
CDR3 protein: ATSNTGELF

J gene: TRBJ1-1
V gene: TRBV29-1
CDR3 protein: SAWGAFRTEAF

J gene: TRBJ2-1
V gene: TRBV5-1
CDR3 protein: ASAYKGFDEQF

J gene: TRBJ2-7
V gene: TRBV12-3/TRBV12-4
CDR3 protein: ASTSGPTYEQY

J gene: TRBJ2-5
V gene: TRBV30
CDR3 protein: AWSRGRRETQY

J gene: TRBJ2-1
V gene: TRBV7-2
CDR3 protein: ASSLARDSYNEQF

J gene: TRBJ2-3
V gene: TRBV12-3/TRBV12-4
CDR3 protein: ASSLLTLKGNTQY

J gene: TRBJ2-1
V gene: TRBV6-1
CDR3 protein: ASMRKSGEFEQF

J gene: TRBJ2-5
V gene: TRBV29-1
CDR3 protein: SVADGEETQY

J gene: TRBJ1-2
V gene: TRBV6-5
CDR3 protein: ASSSSLSSYYGYT

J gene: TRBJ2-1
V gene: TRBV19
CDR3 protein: ATHGGNEQF

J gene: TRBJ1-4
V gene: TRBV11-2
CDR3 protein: ASSQKTGSGEKLF

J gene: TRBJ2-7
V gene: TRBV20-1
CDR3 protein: SGEGSYEQY

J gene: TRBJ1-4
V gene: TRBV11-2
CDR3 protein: ASSNTWGVDEKLF

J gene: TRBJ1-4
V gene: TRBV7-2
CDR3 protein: ASSLMGREGEKLF

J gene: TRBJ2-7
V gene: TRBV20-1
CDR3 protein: SASGSAGGPREQY

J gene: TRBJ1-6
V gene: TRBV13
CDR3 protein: ASSYGQYNSPLH

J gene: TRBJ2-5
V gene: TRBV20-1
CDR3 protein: SARDLPAEKRETQY

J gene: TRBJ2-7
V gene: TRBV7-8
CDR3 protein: ASSFKGSGEQY

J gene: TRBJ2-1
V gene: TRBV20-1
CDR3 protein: SARELSSGSYNEQF

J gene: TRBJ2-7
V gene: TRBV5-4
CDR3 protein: ASSNRQGLIHEQY

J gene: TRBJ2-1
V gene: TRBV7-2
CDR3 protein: ASSLKDKQF

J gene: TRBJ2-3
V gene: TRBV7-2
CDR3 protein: ASPFLDTQY

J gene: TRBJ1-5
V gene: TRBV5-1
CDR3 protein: ASSPGTNRDQPQH

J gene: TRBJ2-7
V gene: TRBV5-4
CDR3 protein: ASSAPGGSFYEQY

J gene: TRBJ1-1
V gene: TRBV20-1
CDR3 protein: SARDHSPNTEAF

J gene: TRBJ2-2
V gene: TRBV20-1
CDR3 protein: SARGGGQANTGELF

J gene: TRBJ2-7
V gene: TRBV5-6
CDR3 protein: ASSSLDFREQY

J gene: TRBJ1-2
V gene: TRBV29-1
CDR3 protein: SVLNRVGYGYT

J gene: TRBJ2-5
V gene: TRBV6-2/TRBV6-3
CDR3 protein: ASSPSGGRTQY

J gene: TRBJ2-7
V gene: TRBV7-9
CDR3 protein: ASRPPWGEQY

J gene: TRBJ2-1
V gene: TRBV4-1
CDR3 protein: ASSQGPAGRSYNEQF

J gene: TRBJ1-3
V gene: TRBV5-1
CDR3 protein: ASSRDFGSGNTIY

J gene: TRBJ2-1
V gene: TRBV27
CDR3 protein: ASSAGTSYNEQF

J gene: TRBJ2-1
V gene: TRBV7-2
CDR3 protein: ASSPGPFYNEQF

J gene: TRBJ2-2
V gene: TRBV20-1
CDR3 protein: SASQGAGELF

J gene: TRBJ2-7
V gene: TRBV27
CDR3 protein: ASTPPFLGTYEQY

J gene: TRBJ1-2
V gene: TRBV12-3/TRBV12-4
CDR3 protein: ASSLSSGEGGYT

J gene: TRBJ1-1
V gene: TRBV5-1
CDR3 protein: ASSLGDGEDYLNTEAF

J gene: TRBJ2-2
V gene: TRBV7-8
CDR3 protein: ASSLARRLSTGELF

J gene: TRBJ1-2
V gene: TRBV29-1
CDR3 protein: SVDRDYGYT

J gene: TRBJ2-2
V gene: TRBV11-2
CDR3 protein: ASSSAGGYTGELF